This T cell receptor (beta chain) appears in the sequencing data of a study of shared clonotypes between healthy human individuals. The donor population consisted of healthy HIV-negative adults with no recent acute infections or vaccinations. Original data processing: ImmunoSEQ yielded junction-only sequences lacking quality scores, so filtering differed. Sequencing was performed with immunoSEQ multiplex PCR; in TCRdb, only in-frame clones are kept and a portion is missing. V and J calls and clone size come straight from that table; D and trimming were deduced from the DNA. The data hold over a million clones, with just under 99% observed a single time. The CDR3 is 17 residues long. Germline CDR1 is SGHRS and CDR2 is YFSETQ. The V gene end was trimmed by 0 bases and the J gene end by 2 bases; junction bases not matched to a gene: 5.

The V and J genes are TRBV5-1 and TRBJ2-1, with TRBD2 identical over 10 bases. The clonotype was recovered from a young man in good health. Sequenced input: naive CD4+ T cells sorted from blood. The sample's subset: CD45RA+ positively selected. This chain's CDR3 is CASSLASSGRAYNEQFF. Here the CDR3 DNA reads TGCGCCAGCAGCTTGGCCTCGAGCGGGAGGGCCTACAATGAGCAGTTCTTC.